The source of this T cell receptor (beta chain) is a study of T-cell reconstitution after alpha-beta-depleted transplantation in children. Researchers prepared the TCRbeta library using unique molecular identifiers, the study reports. One entry per CDR3 protein, called by TCRdb with MiXCR from the PCR reads. The data hold a few hundred thousand distinct CDR3 sequences, with 10% observed a single time. This CDR3 is built from 14 residues. Germline CDR1 and CDR2: SGHDT and YYEEEE. V was trimmed by 4 bases and J by 2 bases, leaving 12 bases between them. The TCR sequence derives from a human donor who donated a stem cell graft to a child with acute lymphoblastic leukemia. The sample was PBMCs from the stem cell graft donor, taken from the stem cell graft. The J gene is TRBJ1-2, the V gene TRBV5-6, with a possible D match to TRBD1 (5 bases). DNA of the CDR3: TGTGCCAGCAGCCGGGGGACCGGGAACTATGGCTACACCTTC. This gives the protein CASSRGTGNYGYTF.